One sample yielded the 30 T cell receptor beta chains listed below, sequenced in a study of shared clonotypes between healthy human individuals (dated by TCRdb to 2020 to 2022). CD8 naive samples were CD45RO-negative cells positively selected for CCR7, giving a CD45RA+CCR7+ population that excluded TemRA cells. Library prep was done by the immunoSEQ multiplex PCR assay. TCRdb re-hosts the immuneACCESS table, in-frame sequences only. Its copies lack some clones; in the studies checked, an unresolved V gene accounts for under half of them, and the cause for the rest is not known. This sample comprises 500,000 to 700,000 clones, approximately 95% of them detected only once. The ten largest clones add up to around 0.12% of the sample. The sequenced material came from naive CD8+ T cells sorted from blood. The meaning of the sample's cell subset or site label: CD45RA+CCR7+. These receptors all come from a woman younger than 45 in good health.

The chain uses TRBV2 and TRBJ1-6; D gene uncertain. This CDR3 is 14 amino acids long. Germline-derived CDR1 and CDR2 are SNHLY and FYNNEI. V was shortened by 6 bases and J by 4 bases, with 10 bases between the two germline ends. The CDR3 loop is CASRQDFYNSPLHF. As DNA, the CDR3 is TGTGCCAGCAGGCAGGATTTTTATAATTCACCCCTCCACTTT.

This clone was detected only once. CDR3 sequence (DNA): TGCAGCGTTGTAAGGGGGGGCTCCTACGAGCAGTACTTC. This encodes CSVVRGGSYEQYF. The chain employs TRBV29-1 and TRBJ2-7; possibly TRBD2 for D (7 bases). This CDR3 contains 13 residues. Germline-derived CDR1 and CDR2 are SQVTM and ANQGSEA. V dropped 4 bases and J dropped 0 bases, with 10 bases sitting between them.

V gene TRBV4-1 combines with J gene TRBJ2-5; 8 nucleotides agree with TRBD1. The DNA end is a closer match to TRBJ2-7, so the J assignment may be wrong. The germline V gene has CDR1 MGHRA and CDR2 YSYEKL. This CDR3 has 15 amino acids. CDR3 sequence: CASSQGQGARYEQYF. Here the CDR3 DNA reads TGCGCCAGCAGCCAAGGGCAGGGGGCGCGTTACGAGCAGTACTTC.

The chain is built from TRBV7-9 and TRBJ1-3, with a weak D call TRBD1 (5 bases). V shed 0 bases and J shed 4 bases, with 10 bases lying between them. This CDR3 has 15 residues. Germline values: CDR1 SEHNR, CDR2 FQNEAQ (reference sequence). The CDR3 region is CASSLADSPGNTIYF. CDR3 nucleotide sequence: TGTGCCAGCAGCTTAGCCGACAGTCCCGGAAACACCATATATTTT.

The chain joins TRBV7-3 to TRBJ2-5, with 11 positions matching TRBD2. The germline CDR1 and CDR2 sequences are SGHTA and FQGTGA. This CDR3 is built from 18 residues. V lost 2 bases and J lost 2; bases outside the gene matches: 10. CDR3 bases: TGTGCCAGCAGCTTAGGGCTAGCGGGAGGTTCCTTACAAGAGACCCAGTACTTC. Protein product: CASSLGLAGGSLQETQYF.

The gene calls are TRBV4-2 and TRBJ1-6; D gene unclear. The germline gives CDR1 LGHNA, CDR2 YNFKEQ. Trimming took off 3 bases at V and 8 bases at J, with 5 bases between the two ends. CDR3 length equals 12 residues. In DNA form, the CDR3 reads TGTGCCAGCAGCCAGGACCATTCACCCCTCCACTTT. Protein: CASSQDHSPLHF.

The chain has TRBV7-9 and TRBJ2-7; TRBD2 matches at 15 bases. Per germline, CDR1 SEHNR and CDR2 FQNEAQ (reference sequence). The J segment lost 6 bases and the V segment lost 5 bases, leaving 11 bases of the junction unmatched. There are 17 residues in the CDR3. CDR3 sequence (DNA): TGTGCCAGCAGCCCAGGGGTTCAGGGACTAGCGGGAGGCGAGCAGTACTTC. The encoded protein is CASSPGVQGLAGGEQYF.

This sequence joins TRBV7-3 and TRBJ2-7, with 8 bases lining up with TRBD2. V shed 5 bases and J 6 bases; nucleotides not matched to a gene: 9. Germline CDR1 SGHTA, CDR2 FQGTGA. The CDR3 runs to 14 residues. DNA for the CDR3: TGTGCCAGCAGCCCTAGCGGGTCCTACGTCGAGCAGTACTTC. This translates into CASSPSGSYVEQYF.

The rearrangement joins TRBV27 to TRBJ1-5, with D possibly being TRBD1 (6 bases). This CDR3 contains 16 residues. The V end lost 11 bases, the J end lost 7 bases, and 27 bases lay between the germline ends. The germline V gene encodes CDR1 MNHEY and CDR2 SMNVEV (reference sequence). The CDR3 coding sequence is TGTGCCGCAACTCTCCTGTGGGGGGCGCTTAACCAGCCCCAGCATTTT. Its protein product is CAATLLWGALNQPQHF.

This chain joins TRBV5-4 and TRBJ2-1; D is undetermined. The CDR3 runs to 11 residues. Germline lookup yields CDR1 SGHNT and CDR2 YYREEE (reference sequence). V gave up 3 bases and J gave up 10 bases, with 8 bases separating them. The CDR3 nucleotides are TGTGCCAGCAGCTCTATTGAAGAGCAGTTCTTC. It codes for CASSSIEEQFF.

The J gene is TRBJ1-2, the V gene TRBV4-1, with 11 bases matching TRBD1. The CDR3 is made up of 15 amino acids. Trimming removed 3 bases from V and 7 bases from J; junction bases left unmatched: 7. Germline lookup yields CDR1 MGHRA and CDR2 YSYEKL. The CDR3 protein is CASSHGQGAFGGYTF. The DNA of the CDR3 is TGCGCCAGCAGCCATGGACAGGGGGCTTTCGGTGGCTACACCTTC.

The chain combines TRBV10-1 with TRBJ2-1; 7 bases align to TRBD2. CDR1 is WNHNN, CDR2 SYGVQD, per germline (reference sequence). With V trimmed by 0 bases and J by 2 bases, 7 bases remained unmatched. The CDR3 has 17 amino acids. DNA for the CDR3: TGCGCCAGCAGTGAGTCGGGGGGAGGGAGTGCCTACAATGAGCAGTTCTTC. This gives the protein CASSESGGGSAYNEQFF.

The chain carries TRBV6-1 and TRBJ2-1; no definite D call. The length of the CDR3 is 15 residues. Trimming cost V 6 bases and J 0 bases, with 12 bases left between them. CDR1 and CDR2 from the germline V gene are MNHNS and SASEGT. CDR3 region: CASRSDLTSYNEQFF. The CDR3 DNA sequence: TGTGCCAGCAGGAGTGACTTGACCTCCTACAATGAGCAGTTCTTC.

The chain carries TRBV28 and TRBJ1-2; 9 bases agree with TRBD1. CDR1 and CDR2 (germline): MDHEN, SYDVKM. V lost 3 bases and J lost 2; bases outside the gene matches: 13. The CDR3 contains 18 residues. The DNA for the CDR3 is TGTGCCAGCAGTTTCCCCACAAGGGAGACAGGGGGAAACTATGGCTACACCTTC. As protein: CASSFPTRETGGNYGYTF.

The chain couples TRBV5-4 to TRBJ2-1, with 8 bases aligning to TRBD2. Germline CDR1 reads SGHNT; CDR2 reads YYREEE (reference sequence). The CDR3 extends over 13 amino acids. Trimming at V came to 2 bases and at J to 8 bases, leaving 3 bases not matched to a gene. The CDR3 region has the DNA TGTGCCAGCAGCTTCAGCGGGAGCGATGAGCAGTTCTTC. Amino acids: CASSFSGSDEQFF.

The chain carries TRBV16 and TRBJ1-1; maybe TRBD1 (6 bases). The CDR3 has 14 residues. V lost 1 base and J 7 bases, leaving 13 bases between the germline ends. From germline, CDR1 is KGHSY and CDR2 FQNENV. CDR3 residues: CASSQFSGADEAFF. CDR3 DNA: TGTGCCAGCAGCCAATTTTCAGGGGCGGATGAAGCTTTCTTT.

The rearrangement uses TRBV13 and TRBJ2-5; 8 nucleotides align to TRBD2. Germline V lookup: CDR1 PRHDT, CDR2 FYEKMQ (reference sequence). The CDR3 is made up of 15 amino acids. V gave up 3 bases and J gave up 4 bases; unmatched junction bases: 7. CDR3 DNA: TGTGCCAGCAGCTTTGGAGCGGGAGATCGAGAGACCCAGTACTTC. This translates into CASSFGAGDRETQYF.

The CDR3 sequence: CASNGGNYGYTF. Here the CDR3 DNA reads TGTGCCAGCAATGGGGGAAACTATGGCTACACCTTC. The gene calls are TRBV9 and TRBJ1-2; possibly TRBD1 for D (5 bases). The germline V and J ends were trimmed by 6 bases and 2 bases, with 8 bases remaining between them. The CDR3 covers 12 residues. Germline V gene lookup returns CDR1 SGDLS and CDR2 YYNGEE.

V is TRBV5-6 and J is TRBJ2-1; 12 bases are a match to TRBD2. The V segment lost 2 bases and the J segment 2 bases; nucleotides outside the gene matches: 8. The CDR3 runs to 18 residues. The V gene's germline CDR1 is SGHDT and CDR2 YYEEEE. CDR3 in DNA: TGTGCCAGCAGCTTTTCTAGCGGGAGGGAAACCGCCTACAATGAGCAGTTCTTC. Residues: CASSFSSGRETAYNEQFF.

This clone was seen just once. The chain employs TRBV25-1 and TRBJ2-5; D might be TRBD1 or TRBD2, each matching 5 bases. This CDR3 has 13 amino acids. In germline, CDR1 is MGHDK, CDR2 SYGVNS. V dropped 2 bases and J dropped 1 base, with 5 bases sitting between them. DNA of the CDR3: TGTGCCAGCAGTGAAGGGGGCCAAGAGACCCAGTACTTC. Protein: CASSEGGQETQYF.

V usage is TRBV7-2 and J usage is TRBJ2-7, with D tentatively TRBD1 (5 bases). This CDR3 is built from 14 residues. Looked up from germline, CDR1 is SGHTA and CDR2 is FQGNSA. With 3 bases removed from V and 2 bases from J, the gap between germline ends came to 11 bases. The CDR3 loop is CASSFNQGPYEQYF. The CDR3 DNA follows: TGTGCCAGCAGCTTCAATCAGGGCCCCTACGAGCAGTACTTC.

This chain connects TRBV7-8 to TRBJ2-5; D is ambiguous. TRBJ2-7 matches the DNA end more closely, so the J call is doubtful. CDR1 and CDR2 (germline): SGHVS, FQNEAQ. The CDR3 sequence is 14 residues long. The CDR3 region has the DNA TGTGCCAGCAGCTTAGTTGGCAGTTCCTACGAGCAGTACTTC. Protein product: CASSLVGSSYEQYF.

In the case of this clone: The sample contains more than one DNA sequence encoding this CDR3. The chain links TRBV27 to TRBJ2-4; D gene unclear. The CDR3 runs to 13 residues. Germline loops: CDR1 MNHEY, CDR2 SMNVEV (reference sequence). Trimming removed 0 bases at V and 1 base at J, with 1 base between. Here the CDR3 DNA reads TGTGCCAGCAGTTTATCGGCCAAAAACATTCAGTACTTC. Amino acids: CASSLSAKNIQYF.

For the CDR3, the DNA is TGTGCCAGCTCACCATCCGCGGAGGGGAACACCGGGGAGCTGTTTTTT. Translating gives CASSPSAEGNTGELFF. This chain links TRBV18 with TRBJ2-2; maybe TRBD2 (6 bases). The germline V gene has CDR1 KGHSH and CDR2 LQKENI. The CDR3 loop spans 16 amino acids. Trimming pared 2 bases from V and 1 base from J, leaving 11 bases between.

The chain couples TRBV19 to TRBJ2-5; the match to TRBD1 covers 7 bases. The J call may be mistaken, given a closer DNA end match to TRBJ2-7. Germline assignment: CDR1 LNHDA and CDR2 SQIVND (reference sequence). The CDR3 is 15 amino acids. CDR3 in amino acids: CASSMVQGPFYEQYF. The CDR3 region has the DNA TGTGCCAGTAGTATGGTACAGGGGCCCTTCTACGAGCAGTACTTC.

In the case of this clone: The same CDR3 also results from other DNA sequences found in this sample. This chain connects TRBV7-9 to TRBJ2-2; D gene ambiguous. V was cut by 5 bases and J by 6 bases, with 7 bases left in between. Per the germline V gene, CDR1 is SEHNR and CDR2 is FQNEAQ (reference sequence). The CDR3 is 12 residues long. Written as DNA, the CDR3 is TGTGCCAGCAGCCTCCGTCCCGGGGAGCTGTTTTTT. It yields the protein CASSLRPGELFF. Full variable domain (remainder filled in from reference TRBV7-9 and TRBJ2-2): DTGVSQNPRHKITKRGQNVTFRCDPISEHNRLYWYRQTLGQGPEFLTYFQNEAQLEKSRLLSDRFSAERPKGSFSTLEIQRTEQGDSAMYLCASSLRPGELFFGEGSRLTVL.

The V and J genes are TRBV7-9 and TRBJ2-1, with D hard to call. Trimming took off 5 bases at V and 7 bases at J, with 12 bases between the two ends. The CDR3 has 13 residues. Germline values: CDR1 SEHNR, CDR2 FQNEAQ (reference sequence). In DNA form, the CDR3 reads TGTGCCAGCAGCCTCGGCCAGATGAATGAGCAGTTCTTC. It yields the protein CASSLGQMNEQFF.

This chain links TRBV9 with TRBJ2-3, with D possibly being TRBD1 (5 bases). Trimming took 3 bases from V and 7 from J, leaving 9 bases between them. CDR3 length equals 12 residues. Looked up from germline, CDR1 is SGDLS and CDR2 is YYNGEE. The CDR3 protein is CASSGGAHTQYF. As DNA, the CDR3 is TGTGCCAGCAGCGGTGGGGCCCATACGCAGTATTTT.

The rearrangement links TRBV9 to TRBJ2-2, with D uncertain. V lost 0 bases, J lost 9 bases, and 12 bases lay in between. The CDR3 is 14 residues long. CDR1 and CDR2 (germline): SGDLS, YYNGEE. CDR3: CASSVASSDRELFF. In nucleotides, the CDR3 is TGTGCCAGCAGCGTAGCCTCCTCCGACAGGGAGCTGTTTTTT. Looking up the rest from reference TRBV9 and TRBJ2-2 gives the full variable domain: DSGVTQTPKHLITATGQRVTLRCSPRSGDLSVYWYQQSLDQGLQFLIQYYNGEERAKGNILERFSAQQFPDLHSELNLSSLELGDSALYFCASSVASSDRELFFGEGSRLTVL.

The chain couples TRBV7-6 to TRBJ2-5; D possibly corresponds to TRBD1 (6 bases). The closer fit of TRBJ2-7 to the DNA end suggests the J call may be wrong. The CDR3 covers 14 residues. The V gene's germline CDR1 is SGHVS and CDR2 FNYEAQ. The CDR3: CASSLGTGHYEQYF. DNA of the CDR3: TGTGCCAGCAGCTTAGGGACGGGACACTACGAGCAGTACTTC.